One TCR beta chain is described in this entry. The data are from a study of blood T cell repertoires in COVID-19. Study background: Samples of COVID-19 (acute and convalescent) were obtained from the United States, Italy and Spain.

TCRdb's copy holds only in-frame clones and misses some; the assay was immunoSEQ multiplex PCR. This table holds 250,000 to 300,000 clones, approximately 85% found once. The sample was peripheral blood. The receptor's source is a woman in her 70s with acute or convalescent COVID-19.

For the CDR3, the DNA is TGTGCCAGCAGTGAGGGACAGTCTAATCAGCCCCAGCATTTT. Its translation: CASSEGQSNQPQHF. This chain connects TRBV2 to TRBJ1-5, with 7 positions matching TRBD1. Looked up from germline, CDR1 is SNHLY and CDR2 is FYNNEI. This CDR3 is built from 14 residues. Trimming removed 3 bases from V and 4 bases from J; junction bases left unmatched: 3. Looking up the rest from reference TRBV2 and TRBJ1-5 gives the full variable domain: EPEVTQTPSHQVTQMGQEVILRCVPISNHLYFYWYRQILGQKVEFLVSFYNNEISEKSEIFDDQFSVERPDGSNFTLKIRSTKLEDSAMYFCASSEGQSNQPQHFGDGTRLSIL.